This is a list of T cell receptor beta chains from one sample in a study of T cells in Graves' hyperthyroidism and ophthalmopathy. TCRdb redid the calling of the multiplex PCR reads with MiXCR, one entry per CDR3 protein. This table has about 360,000 distinct CDR3 sequences, less than 15% appearing once. The sequencing sample was made of blood. The receptors come from a young woman with Graves' hyperthyroidism. Both conserved end residues are part of each CDR3. D genes are given only for firm matches. For some rows the clone size is stated as once, few or many, or as a class when expanded; others skip it.

v_gene: TRBV3-1
d_gene: -
j_gene: TRBJ2-1
abundance: many
CDR3aa: CASSQDRLVVQGEQFF
CDR3nt: TGTGCCAGCAGCCAAGATCGACTAGTGGTTCAGGGTGAGCAGTTCTTC

v_gene: TRBV28
d_gene: -
j_gene: TRBJ2-1
abundance: many
CDR3aa: CASSRGPAYNEQFF
CDR3nt: TGTGCCAGCAGCCGAGGGCCGGCCTACAATGAGCAGTTCTTC

v_gene: TRBV10-3
d_gene: -
j_gene: TRBJ1-2
abundance: -
CDR3aa: CAISESTLYGYTF
CDR3nt: TGTGCCATCAGTGAGTCGACCCTCTATGGCTACACCTTC

v_gene: TRBV6-1
d_gene: -
j_gene: TRBJ1-4
abundance: many
CDR3aa: CASRDPGDEKLFF
CDR3nt: TGTGCCAGCAGGGACCCCGGGGATGAAAAACTGTTTTTT

v_gene: TRBV20-1
d_gene: -
j_gene: TRBJ1-1
abundance: many
CDR3aa: CSARDLQGVGTEAFF
CDR3nt: TGCAGTGCTAGGGACCTACAGGGTGTGGGCACTGAAGCTTTCTTT

v_gene: TRBV29-1
d_gene: -
j_gene: TRBJ2-5
abundance: -
CDR3aa: CSGSSVQETQYF
CDR3nt: TGCAGCGGGTCTAGCGTTCAAGAGACCCAGTACTTC

v_gene: TRBV28
d_gene: -
j_gene: TRBJ2-2
abundance: many
CDR3aa: CASGGGPGELFF
CDR3nt: TGTGCCAGCGGGGGGGGGCCCGGGGAGCTGTTTTTT

v_gene: TRBV28
d_gene: TRBD1
j_gene: TRBJ2-5
abundance: many
CDR3aa: CASSIPTGTGIVGYQETQYF
CDR3nt: TGTGCCAGCAGTATCCCGACCGGGACAGGGATAGTAGGGTACCAAGAGACCCAGTACTTC

v_gene: TRBV7-9
d_gene: -
j_gene: TRBJ2-1
abundance: few
CDR3aa: CASSSMGTDEQFF
CDR3nt: TGTGCCAGCAGCTCGATGGGTACCGATGAGCAGTTCTTC

v_gene: TRBV5-6
d_gene: -
j_gene: TRBJ1-1
abundance: few
CDR3aa: CASSPTSGDRFVNTEAFF
CDR3nt: TGTGCCAGCAGCCCCACGTCTGGAGACAGGTTCGTGAACACTGAAGCTTTCTTT

v_gene: TRBV30
d_gene: -
j_gene: TRBJ1-5
abundance: many
CDR3aa: CAWSVTGSNQPQHF
CDR3nt: TGTGCCTGGAGTGTAACGGGGAGCAATCAGCCCCAGCATTTT

v_gene: TRBV5-5
d_gene: -
j_gene: TRBJ1-1
abundance: many
CDR3aa: CASSLVVGLTTEAFF
CDR3nt: TGTGCCAGCAGCTTGGTCGTGGGACTAACCACTGAAGCTTTCTTT

v_gene: TRBV19
d_gene: -
j_gene: TRBJ1-5
abundance: many
CDR3aa: CASNIGGGTNQPQHF
CDR3nt: TGTGCCAGTAACATCGGGGGGGGAACTAATCAGCCCCAGCATTTT

v_gene: TRBV11-3
d_gene: -
j_gene: TRBJ2-2
abundance: many
CDR3aa: CASSLGETLNTGELFF
CDR3nt: TGTGCCAGCAGCTTAGGAGAAACCTTGAACACCGGGGAGCTGTTTTTT

v_gene: TRBV28
d_gene: -
j_gene: TRBJ1-3
abundance: many
CDR3aa: CASSGGASHSGNTIYF
CDR3nt: TGTGCCAGCAGTGGGGGGGCCTCTCACTCTGGAAACACCATATATTTT

v_gene: TRBV20-1
d_gene: -
j_gene: TRBJ2-1
abundance: few
CDR3aa: CSALPNGLGTNEQFF
CDR3nt: TGCAGTGCTCTCCCCAACGGTTTGGGGACCAATGAGCAGTTCTTC